This T cell receptor (beta chain) comes out of a study of PD-L1 blockade in urothelial cancer. The wider study: In about 2014 therapy began: atezolizumab 1,200 mg intravenously every 3 weeks.

The repertoire was sequenced with immunoSEQ multiplex PCR; TCRdb's copy has only in-frame clones and lacks some. The sample lists roughly 50,000 clones, about 85% occurring once. As regards this clone: Other DNA sequences in the same sample also yield this CDR3.

The CDR3 spans 14 residues. Trimming cost V 4 bases and J 3 bases; bases outside gene matches: 2. CDR1 SGHRS and CDR2 YFSETQ come from the germline V gene. Time point here: pretreatment peripheral blood. Patients each gave 1 to 8 samples, pretreatment and on-treatment. The TCR was taken from a man between 65 and 79 years old with urothelial cancer. The J gene is TRBJ1-1, the V gene TRBV5-1; 11 nucleotides line up with TRBD1. The sample here was PBMCs, taken around atezolizumab (anti-PD-L1) treatment. CDR3 protein: CASSPGQGDTEAFF. CDR3 nucleotides: TGCGCCAGCAGCCCGGGACAGGGGGACACTGAAGCTTTCTTT.